This T cell receptor (beta chain) was retrieved from a study of PD-L1 blockade in urothelial cancer. Germline CDR1 SNHLY, CDR2 FYNNEI. The ends lost 7 bases at V and 7 bases at J; junction bases unmatched: 7. This CDR3 region has 13 residues. Only in-frame clones appear in the TCRdb table, and some are missing; sequencing was by immunoSEQ multiplex PCR. This repertoire shows around 26,000 clones, roughly 90% found once; its top ten account for under 40%. The chain couples TRBV2 to TRBJ1-2; TRBD1 matches 9 bases. Here the sequenced sample was PBMCs, taken around atezolizumab (anti-PD-L1) treatment. The origin of this receptor is a man aged 60 to 75 with urothelial cancer. The CDR3 is CASMRDRVSGYTF. CDR3 bases: TGTGCCAGCATGAGGGACAGGGTGAGTGGCTACACCTTC.